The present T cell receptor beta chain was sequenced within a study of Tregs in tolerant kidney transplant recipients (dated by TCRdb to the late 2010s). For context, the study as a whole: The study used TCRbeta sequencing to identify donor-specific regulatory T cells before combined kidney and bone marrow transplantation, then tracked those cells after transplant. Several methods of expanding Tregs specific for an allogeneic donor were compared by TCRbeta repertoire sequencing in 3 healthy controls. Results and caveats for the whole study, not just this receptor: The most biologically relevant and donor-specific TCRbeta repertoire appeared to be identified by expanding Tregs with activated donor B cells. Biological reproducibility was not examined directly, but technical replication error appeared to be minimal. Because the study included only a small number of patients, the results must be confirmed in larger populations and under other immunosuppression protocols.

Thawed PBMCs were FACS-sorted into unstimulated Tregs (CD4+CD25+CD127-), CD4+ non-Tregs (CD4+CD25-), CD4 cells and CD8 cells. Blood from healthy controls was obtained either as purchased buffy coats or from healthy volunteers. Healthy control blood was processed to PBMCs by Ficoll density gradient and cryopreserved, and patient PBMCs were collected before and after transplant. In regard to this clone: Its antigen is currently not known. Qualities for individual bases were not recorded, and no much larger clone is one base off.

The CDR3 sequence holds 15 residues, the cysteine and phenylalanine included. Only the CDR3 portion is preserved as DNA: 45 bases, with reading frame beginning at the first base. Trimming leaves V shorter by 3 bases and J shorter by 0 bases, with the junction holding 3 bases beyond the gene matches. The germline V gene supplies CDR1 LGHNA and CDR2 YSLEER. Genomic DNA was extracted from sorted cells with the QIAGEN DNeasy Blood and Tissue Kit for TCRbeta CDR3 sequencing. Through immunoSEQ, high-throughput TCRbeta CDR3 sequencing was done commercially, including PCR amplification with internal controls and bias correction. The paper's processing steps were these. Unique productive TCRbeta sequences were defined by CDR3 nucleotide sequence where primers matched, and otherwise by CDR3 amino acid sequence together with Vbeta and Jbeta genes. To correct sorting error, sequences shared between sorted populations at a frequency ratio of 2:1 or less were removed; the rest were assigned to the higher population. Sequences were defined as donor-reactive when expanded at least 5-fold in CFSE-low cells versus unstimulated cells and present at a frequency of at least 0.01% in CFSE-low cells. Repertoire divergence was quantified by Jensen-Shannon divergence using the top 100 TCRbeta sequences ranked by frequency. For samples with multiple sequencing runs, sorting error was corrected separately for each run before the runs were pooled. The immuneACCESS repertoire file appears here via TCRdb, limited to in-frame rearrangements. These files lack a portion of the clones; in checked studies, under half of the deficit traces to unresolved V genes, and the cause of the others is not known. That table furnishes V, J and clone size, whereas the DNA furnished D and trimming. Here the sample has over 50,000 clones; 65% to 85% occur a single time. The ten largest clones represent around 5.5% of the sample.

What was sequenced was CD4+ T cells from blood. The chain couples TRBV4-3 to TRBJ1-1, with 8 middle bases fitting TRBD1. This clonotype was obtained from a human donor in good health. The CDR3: CASSHRQGMNTEAFF. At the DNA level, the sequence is TGCGCCAGCAGCCACAGACAGGGGATGAACACTGAAGCTTTCTTT.